The T cell receptor (beta chain) described here comes from a study of T cells in Graves' hyperthyroidism and ophthalmopathy. Study-wide background: Blood from the periphery was taken at initial diagnosis, before any treatment.

In its sample, this clonotype was seen a few times. The germline gene is not matched at one end of the junction; a read error may be the cause. Patients showing uncontrolled infection, other autoimmune disease, pregnancy or lactation were ineligible. Diagnosis rested on symptoms, serum thyroxine and TRAb, thyroid ultrasound, and orbital computed tomography. More than 9.5 ml fresh peripheral blood yielded the PBMCs. From germline, CDR1 is LGHNA and CDR2 YSLEER. CDR3 length: 13 residues. RNA transcripts were the template for amplifying TCR beta CDR3 regions. First-round RT-PCR targeting the TCR CDR3 was performed with the HTBI primer set. MiXCR, run by TCRdb on the multiplex PCR reads, gives a single entry per CDR3 protein. There are roughly 700,000 distinct CDR3 sequences in the sample; 14% occur only once, and 10% to 13% lies in the top ten.

Input material: blood. The sequence was collected from a woman aged 18-29 years with Graves' hyperthyroidism. The chain is built from TRBV4-3 and TRBJ2-5, with 7 bases aligning to TRBD2. CDR3 loop: CASSRQIGDYLNF. The CDR3 DNA sequence: TGCGCCAGCAGCCGCCAAATTGGGGACTATTTGAACTTC.